The entry that follows covers one T cell receptor (beta chain) sequence. The antigen is not known. This specimen belongs to a study of T cell responses to AZD1222 COVID-19 vaccine. Using immunoSEQ multiplex PCR, the repertoire was profiled, and TCRdb retains in-frame clones only, with some absent. Of fewer than 130,000 clones detected, around 95% appear once; the ten largest clones hold around 2%. Overall study results and limits: In a largely white British group with more females than males, clonal diversity was possibly underestimated. The CD4 TCRs associated with vaccination extended across spike and predominated at 160-218 and 743-854.

The CDR3 runs 13 residues. Trimming took off 3 bases at V and 3 bases at J, with 8 bases between the two ends. Germline CDR1 and CDR2: KGHSH and LQKENI. The chain employs TRBV18 and TRBJ1-2; D might be TRBD1 (5 bases). This clonotype was sampled from an adult in good health. The source material was peripheral blood, sampled on day 0 of AZD1222 vaccination. CDR3 sequence reads: CASSPGTDYGYTF. The DNA for the CDR3 is TGTGCCAGCTCACCCGGGACGGACTATGGCTACACCTTC.